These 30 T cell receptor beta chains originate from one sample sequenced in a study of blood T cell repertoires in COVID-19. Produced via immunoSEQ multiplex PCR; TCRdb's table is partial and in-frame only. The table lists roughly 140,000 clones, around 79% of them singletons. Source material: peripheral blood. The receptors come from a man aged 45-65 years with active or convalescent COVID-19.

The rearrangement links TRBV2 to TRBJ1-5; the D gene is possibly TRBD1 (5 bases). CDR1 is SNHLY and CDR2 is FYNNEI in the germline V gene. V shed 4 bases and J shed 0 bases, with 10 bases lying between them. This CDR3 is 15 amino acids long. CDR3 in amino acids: CASSGRQYSNQPQHF. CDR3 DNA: TGTGCCAGCAGTGGACGACAGTATAGCAATCAGCCCCAGCATTTT. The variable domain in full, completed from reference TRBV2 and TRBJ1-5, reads EPEVTQTPSHQVTQMGQEVILRCVPISNHLYFYWYRQILGQKVEFLVSFYNNEISEKSEIFDDQFSVERPDGSNFTLKIRSTKLEDSAMYFCASSGRQYSNQPQHFGDGTRLSIL.

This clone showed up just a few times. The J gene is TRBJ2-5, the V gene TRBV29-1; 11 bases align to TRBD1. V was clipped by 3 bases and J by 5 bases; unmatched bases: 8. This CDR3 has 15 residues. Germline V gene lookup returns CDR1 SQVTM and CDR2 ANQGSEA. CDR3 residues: CSVDQGQGVEETQYF. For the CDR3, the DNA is TGCAGCGTTGATCAGGGACAGGGGGTAGAGGAGACCCAGTACTTC.

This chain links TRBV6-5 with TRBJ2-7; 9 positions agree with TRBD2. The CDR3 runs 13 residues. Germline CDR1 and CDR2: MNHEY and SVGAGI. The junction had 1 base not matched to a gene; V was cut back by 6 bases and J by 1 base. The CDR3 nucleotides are TGTGCCAGCAGAGCGGGAGGATCCTACGAGCAGTACTTC. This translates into CASRAGGSYEQYF.

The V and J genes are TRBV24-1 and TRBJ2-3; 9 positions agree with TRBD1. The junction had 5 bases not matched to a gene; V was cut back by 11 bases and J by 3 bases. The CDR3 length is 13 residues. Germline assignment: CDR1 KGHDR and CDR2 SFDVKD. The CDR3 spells CAIRDRVTDTQYF. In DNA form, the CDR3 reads TGTGCCATACGGGACAGGGTTACAGATACGCAGTATTTT.

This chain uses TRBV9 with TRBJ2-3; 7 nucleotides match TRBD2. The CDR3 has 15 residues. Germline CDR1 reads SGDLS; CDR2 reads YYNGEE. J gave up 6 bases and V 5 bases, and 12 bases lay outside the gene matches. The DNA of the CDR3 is TGTGCCAGCAGTGGTAGCGGGCTAAGCAGGGATACGCAGTATTTT. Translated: CASSGSGLSRDTQYF.

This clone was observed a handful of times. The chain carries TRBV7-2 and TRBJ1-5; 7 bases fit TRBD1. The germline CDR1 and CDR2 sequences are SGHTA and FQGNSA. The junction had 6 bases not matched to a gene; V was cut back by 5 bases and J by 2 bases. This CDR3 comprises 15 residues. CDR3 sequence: CASSLTGKGNQPQHF. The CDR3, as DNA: TGTGCCAGCAGCCTGACAGGGAAAGGCAATCAGCCCCAGCATTTT. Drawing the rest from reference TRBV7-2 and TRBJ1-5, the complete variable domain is GAGVSQSPSNKVTEKGKDVELRCDPISGHTALYWYRQSLGQGLEFLIYFQGNSAPDKSGLPSDRFSAERTGGSVSTLTIQRTQQEDSAVYLCASSLTGKGNQPQHFGDGTRLSIL.

The CDR3, as DNA: TGTGCCATTAAATCCGGGGACAGGGGCTTCGAGACCCAGTACTTC. Its protein product is CAIKSGDRGFETQYF. The chain couples TRBV19 to TRBJ2-5; 10 bases match TRBD1. Germline V CDR1 and CDR2: LNHDA, SQIVND (reference sequence). Trimming removed 10 bases from V and 5 bases from J; junction bases left unmatched: 13. CDR3 length: 15 amino acids.

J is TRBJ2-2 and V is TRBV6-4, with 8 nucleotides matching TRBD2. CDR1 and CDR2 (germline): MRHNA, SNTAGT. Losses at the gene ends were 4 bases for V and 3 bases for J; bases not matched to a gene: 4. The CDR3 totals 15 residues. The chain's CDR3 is CASSVLAGDTGELFF. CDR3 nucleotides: TGTGCCAGCAGTGTCCTAGCGGGTGACACCGGGGAGCTGTTTTTT.

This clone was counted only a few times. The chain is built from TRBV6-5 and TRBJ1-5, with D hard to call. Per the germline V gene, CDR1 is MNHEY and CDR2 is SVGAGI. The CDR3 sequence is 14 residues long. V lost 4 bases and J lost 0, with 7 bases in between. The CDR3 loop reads CASSFRISNQPQHF. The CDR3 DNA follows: TGTGCCAGCAGTTTCAGGATTAGCAATCAGCCCCAGCATTTT.

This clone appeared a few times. DNA for the CDR3: TGTGCCAGCAGCTCGGGACAGGGGGCCTGGCAGCCCCAGCATTTT. Encoded protein: CASSSGQGAWQPQHF. The chain carries TRBV9 and TRBJ1-5; 12 bases fit TRBD1. There are 15 residues in the CDR3. Looked up from germline, CDR1 is SGDLS and CDR2 is YYNGEE. J gave up 7 bases and V 4 bases, and 6 bases lay outside the gene matches.

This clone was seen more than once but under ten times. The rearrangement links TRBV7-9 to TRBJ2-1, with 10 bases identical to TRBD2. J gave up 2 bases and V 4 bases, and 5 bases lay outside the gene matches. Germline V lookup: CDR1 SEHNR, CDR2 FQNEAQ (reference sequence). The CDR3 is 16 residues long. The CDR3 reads CASSSAGLATYNEQFF. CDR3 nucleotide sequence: TGTGCCAGCAGCTCAGCGGGACTAGCGACCTACAATGAGCAGTTCTTC. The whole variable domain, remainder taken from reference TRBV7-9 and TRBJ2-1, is DTGVSQNPRHKITKRGQNVTFRCDPISEHNRLYWYRQTLGQGPEFLTYFQNEAQLEKSRLLSDRFSAERPKGSFSTLEIQRTEQGDSAMYLCASSSAGLATYNEQFFGPGTRLTVL.

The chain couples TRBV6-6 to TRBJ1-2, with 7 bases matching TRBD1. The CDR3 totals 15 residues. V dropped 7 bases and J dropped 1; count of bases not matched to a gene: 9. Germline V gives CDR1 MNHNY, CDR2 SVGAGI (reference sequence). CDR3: CASNPRDRDNYGYTF. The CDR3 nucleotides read TGTGCCAGCAACCCCCGGGACAGAGATAACTATGGCTACACCTTC.

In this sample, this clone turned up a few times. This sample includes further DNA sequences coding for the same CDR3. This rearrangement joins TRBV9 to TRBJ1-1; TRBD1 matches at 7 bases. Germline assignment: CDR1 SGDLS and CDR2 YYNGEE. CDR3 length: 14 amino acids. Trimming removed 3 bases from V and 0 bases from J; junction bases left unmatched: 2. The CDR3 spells CASSGTGVNTEAFF. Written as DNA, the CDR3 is TGTGCCAGCAGCGGGACAGGTGTGAACACTGAAGCTTTCTTT.

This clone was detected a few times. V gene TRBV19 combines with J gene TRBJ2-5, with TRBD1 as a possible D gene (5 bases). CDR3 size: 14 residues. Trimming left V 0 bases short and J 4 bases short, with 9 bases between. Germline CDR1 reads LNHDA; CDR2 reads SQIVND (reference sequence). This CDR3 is CASSIEGRGETQYF. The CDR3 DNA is TGTGCCAGTAGTATAGAAGGAAGGGGAGAGACCCAGTACTTC.

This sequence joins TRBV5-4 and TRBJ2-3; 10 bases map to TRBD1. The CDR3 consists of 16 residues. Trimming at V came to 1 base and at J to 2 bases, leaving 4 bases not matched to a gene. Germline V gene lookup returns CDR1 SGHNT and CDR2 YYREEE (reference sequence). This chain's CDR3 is CASSLSDRGPTDTQYF. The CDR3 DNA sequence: TGTGCCAGCAGCTTGTCCGACAGGGGGCCCACAGATACGCAGTATTTT.

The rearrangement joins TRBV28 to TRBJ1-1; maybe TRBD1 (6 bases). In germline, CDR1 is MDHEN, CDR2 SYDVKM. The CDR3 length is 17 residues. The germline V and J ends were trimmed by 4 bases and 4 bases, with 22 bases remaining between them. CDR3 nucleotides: TGTGCCAGCAGTTCCGGGGGGCGATCTACTACCCTCACTGAAGCTTTCTTT. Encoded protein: CASSSGGRSTTLTEAFF.

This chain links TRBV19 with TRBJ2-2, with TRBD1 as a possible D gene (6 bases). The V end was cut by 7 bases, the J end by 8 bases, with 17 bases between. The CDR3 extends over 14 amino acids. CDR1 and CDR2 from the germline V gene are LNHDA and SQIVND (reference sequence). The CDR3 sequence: CASTTTGALGELFF. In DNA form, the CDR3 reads TGTGCCAGTACCACGACAGGCGCTCTGGGGGAGCTGTTTTTT.

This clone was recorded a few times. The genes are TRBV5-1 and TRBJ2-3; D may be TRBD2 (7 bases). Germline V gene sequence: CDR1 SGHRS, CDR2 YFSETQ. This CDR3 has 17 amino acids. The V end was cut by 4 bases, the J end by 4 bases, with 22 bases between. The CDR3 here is CASSRRGEGPRADTQYF. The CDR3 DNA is TGCGCCAGCAGCAGGAGGGGGGAGGGCCCAAGAGCAGATACGCAGTATTTT.

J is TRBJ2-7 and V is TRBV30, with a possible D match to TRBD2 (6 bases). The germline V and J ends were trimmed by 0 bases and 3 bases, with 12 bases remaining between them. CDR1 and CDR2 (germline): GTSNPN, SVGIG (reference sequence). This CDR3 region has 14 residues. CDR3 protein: CAWSVDGRFYEQYF. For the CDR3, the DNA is TGTGCCTGGAGTGTCGATGGGAGGTTCTACGAGCAGTACTTC.

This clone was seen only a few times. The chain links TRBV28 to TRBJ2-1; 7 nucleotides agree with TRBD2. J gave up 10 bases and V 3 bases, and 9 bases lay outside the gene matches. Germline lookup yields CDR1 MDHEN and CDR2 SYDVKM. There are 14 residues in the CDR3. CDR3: CASSFGTKGREQFF. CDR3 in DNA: TGTGCCAGCAGTTTCGGGACTAAGGGTAGGGAGCAGTTCTTC.

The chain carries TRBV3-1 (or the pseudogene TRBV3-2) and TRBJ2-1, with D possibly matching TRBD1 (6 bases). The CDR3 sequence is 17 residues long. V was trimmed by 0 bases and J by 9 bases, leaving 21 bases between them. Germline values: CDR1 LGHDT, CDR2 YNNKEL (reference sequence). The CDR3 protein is CASSQDGQRQARGEQFF. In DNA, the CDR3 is TGTGCCAGCAGCCAAGATGGACAGAGACAGGCCCGGGGTGAGCAGTTCTTC.

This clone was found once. The CDR3 DNA sequence: TGTGCCAGCAGTTTACCGGGGGGAATTGGGGAGCAGTACTTC. The encoded protein is CASSLPGGIGEQYF. This chain links TRBV27 with TRBJ2-7; 7 nucleotides agree with TRBD2. The CDR3 is 14 amino acids. Losses at the gene ends were 2 bases for V and 7 bases for J; bases not matched to a gene: 8. Per the germline V gene, CDR1 is MNHEY and CDR2 is SMNVEV (reference sequence).

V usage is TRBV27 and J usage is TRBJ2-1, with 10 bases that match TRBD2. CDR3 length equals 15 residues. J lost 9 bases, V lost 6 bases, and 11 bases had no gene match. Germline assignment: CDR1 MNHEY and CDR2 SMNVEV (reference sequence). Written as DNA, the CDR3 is TGTGCCAGCAGCTTGGCTTTTAGCGGGAGGTCTGAGCAGTTCTTC. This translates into CASSLAFSGRSEQFF.

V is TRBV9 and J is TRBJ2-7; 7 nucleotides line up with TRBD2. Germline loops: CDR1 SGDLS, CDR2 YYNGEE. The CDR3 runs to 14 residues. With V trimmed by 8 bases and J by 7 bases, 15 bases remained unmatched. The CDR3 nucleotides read TGTGCCAGGGCGGGTGGACTAGACGAAGGGGAGCAGTACTTC. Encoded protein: CARAGGLDEGEQYF.

CDR3 sequence: CASSPGTGGVGTQYF. In DNA form, the CDR3 reads TGTGCCAGCAGCCCCGGGACAGGGGGCGTCGGTACGCAGTATTTT. V is TRBV7-7 and J is TRBJ2-3; TRBD1 matches 12 bases. There are 15 residues in the CDR3. The J segment lost 8 bases and the V segment lost 5 bases, leaving 8 bases of the junction unmatched. Germline V gives CDR1 SSHAT, CDR2 FNYEAQ (reference sequence).

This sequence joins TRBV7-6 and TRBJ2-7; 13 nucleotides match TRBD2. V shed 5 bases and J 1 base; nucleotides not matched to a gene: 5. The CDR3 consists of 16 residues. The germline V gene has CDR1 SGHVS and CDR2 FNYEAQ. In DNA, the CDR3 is TGTGCCAGCAGCCCACTAGCGGGAGGGCCATCCTACGAGCAGTACTTC. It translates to CASSPLAGGPSYEQYF. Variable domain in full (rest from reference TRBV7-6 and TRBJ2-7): GAGVSQSPRYKVTKRGQDVALRCDPISGHVSLYWYRQALGQGPEFLTYFNYEAQQDKSGLPNDRFSAERPEGSISTLTIQRTEQRDSAMYRCASSPLAGGPSYEQYFGPGTRLTVT.

The CDR3 reads CASSPSPGQGPWGTDTQYF. DNA of the CDR3: TGTGCCAGCAGCCCTAGCCCGGGACAGGGGCCTTGGGGGACAGATACGCAGTATTTT. The chain employs TRBV7-3 and TRBJ2-3; TRBD1 aligns across 10 bases. The CDR3 length is 19 residues. The germline V gene encodes CDR1 SGHTA and CDR2 FQGTGA. The trim removed 5 bases at V and 3 bases at J, leaving 17 bases unmatched.

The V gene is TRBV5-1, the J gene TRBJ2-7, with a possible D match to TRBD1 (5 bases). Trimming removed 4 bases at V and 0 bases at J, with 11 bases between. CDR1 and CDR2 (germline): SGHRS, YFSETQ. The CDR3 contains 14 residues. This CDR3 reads CASSVQGYSYEQYF. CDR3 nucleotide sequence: TGCGCCAGCAGCGTTCAGGGATACTCCTACGAGCAGTACTTC.

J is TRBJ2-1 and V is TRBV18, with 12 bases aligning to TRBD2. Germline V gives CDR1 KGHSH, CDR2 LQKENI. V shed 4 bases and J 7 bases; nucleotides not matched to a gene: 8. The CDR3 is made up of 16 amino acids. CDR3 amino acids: CASSLYLLAGGNEQFF. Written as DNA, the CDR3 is TGTGCCAGCTCACTCTACCTTCTAGCGGGAGGGAATGAGCAGTTCTTC.

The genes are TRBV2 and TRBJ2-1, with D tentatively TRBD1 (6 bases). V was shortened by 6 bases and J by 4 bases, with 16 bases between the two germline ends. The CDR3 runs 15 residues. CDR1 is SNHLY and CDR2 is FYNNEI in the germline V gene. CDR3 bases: TGTGCCAGCAGCGAAAGCAGGGGACCTTACAATGAGCAGTTCTTC. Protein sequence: CASSESRGPYNEQFF.